A single sample is the source of the 23 T cell receptor beta chains below, sequenced in a study of T cells expressing NK-cell markers. TCRdb re-called the 5' RACE reads and catalogs CDR3 proteins one per entry, DNA excluded. This sample's table has 550,000 to 600,000 distinct CDR3 sequences. Specimen: blood T cells: a sorted CD56 or NKG2C T cell subset, CD4+ or CD8+ T cells, or bulk PBMC T cells (not recorded which). All receptors come from a man younger than 35 in good health.

The J gene is TRBJ2-7, the V gene TRBV20-1. Germline V gene data show CDR1 as DFQATT and CDR2 as SNEGSKA (reference sequence). This CDR3 comprises 15 residues. The CDR3 region is CSARDPRRELYEQYF.

V is TRBV4-1 and J is TRBJ1-6; TCRdb calls TRBD1, which cannot be checked without DNA. The germline V gene has CDR1 MGHRA and CDR2 YSYEKL. This CDR3 has 16 residues. CDR3 residues: CASSQLLGQGNSPLHF.

The V call is TRBV5-1, the J call TRBJ2-3; the TRBD1 assignment by TCRdb is unverifiable without DNA. Germline V gene data show CDR1 as SGHRS and CDR2 as YFSETQ. The CDR3 has 16 amino acids. CDR3 region: CASSLRKTGPGDTQYF.

V usage is TRBV10-3 and J usage is TRBJ2-6; TCRdb picks TRBD1, but there is no DNA to check that call. The CDR3 is made up of 15 amino acids. Germline V lookup: CDR1 ENHRY, CDR2 SYGVKD. The CDR3 protein is CAIKKTGSGANVLTF.

This chain connects TRBV15 to TRBJ2-1; as DNA is missing, the TRBD2 call by TCRdb cannot be tested. Germline V gene sequence: CDR1 LNHNV, CDR2 YYDKDF (reference sequence). This CDR3 comprises 15 residues. CDR3 sequence reads: CATSSRLAGLNEQFF. Full variable domain (missing parts from reference TRBV15 and TRBJ2-1): DAMVIQNPRYQVTQFGKPVTLSCSQTLNHNVMYWYQQKSSQAPKLLFHYYDKDFNNEADTPDNFQSRRPNTSFCFLDIRSPGLGDTAMYLCATSSRLAGLNEQFFGPGTRLTVL.

This chain connects TRBV7-2 to TRBJ2-2; checking the TCRdb D call of TRBD2 is not possible without DNA. CDR1 and CDR2 from the germline V gene are SGHTA and FQGNSA. The CDR3 is 16 residues long. The chain's CDR3 is CASSQGTLAGAGELFF.

J is TRBJ1-2 and V is TRBV29-1; the TCRdb D gene call, TRBD1, has no DNA to confirm it. Germline V gene data show CDR1 as SQVTM and CDR2 as ANQGSEA. The CDR3 is made up of 16 amino acids. The CDR3: CSVKWTGNSAVYGYTF.

The CDR3 sequence: CAWSVGRGPGELFF. The chain links TRBV30 to TRBJ2-2; TCRdb's D call, TRBD1, is unchecked because there is no DNA. The CDR3 length is 14 residues. Germline-derived CDR1 and CDR2 are GTSNPN and SVGIG (reference sequence). Filled out from reference TRBV30 and TRBJ2-2, the complete variable domain reads SQTIHQWPATLVQPVGSPLSLECTVEGTSNPNLYWYRQAAGRGLQLLFYSVGIGQISSEVPQNLSASRPQDRQFILSSKKLLLSDSGFYLCAWSVGRGPGELFFGEGSRLTVL.

The V call is TRBV7-6, the J call TRBJ2-1; there is no DNA to check the TCRdb D call of TRBD2. Germline V gene data show CDR1 as SGHVS and CDR2 as FNYEAQ. CDR3 length: 16 amino acids. CDR3 in amino acids: CASSPRPGGGDNEQFF.

This sequence joins TRBV12-3 or TRBV12-4 and TRBJ2-1; lacking DNA, the TRBD2 call made by TCRdb goes unchecked. The CDR3 runs 14 residues. CDR3 amino acids: CASSPPGLHNEQFF.

The chain links TRBV27 to TRBJ2-1; the D call from TCRdb, TRBD1, cannot be confirmed without DNA. The germline V gene encodes CDR1 MNHEY and CDR2 SMNVEV (reference sequence). This CDR3 has 13 amino acids. Here the CDR3 reads CASSSTRGGPKFF.

This chain connects TRBV20-1 to TRBJ2-7; there is no DNA to check the TCRdb D call of TRBD2. Germline V gene data show CDR1 as DFQATT and CDR2 as SNEGSKA (reference sequence). The CDR3 covers 17 residues. CDR3 sequence: CSAPGGTSGTSSYEQYF.

The chain links TRBV20-1 to TRBJ2-5; the TRBD2 assignment by TCRdb is unverifiable without DNA. There are 18 residues in the CDR3. From germline, CDR1 is DFQATT and CDR2 SNEGSKA (reference sequence). The CDR3 region is CSARDLSGLAGDQETQYF.

The J gene is TRBJ2-5, the V gene TRBV28; TCRdb outputs TRBD1, but without DNA this stays unchecked. In germline, CDR1 is MDHEN, CDR2 SYDVKM. The CDR3 is 17 amino acids. This CDR3 reads CASSPTGGRMVGETQYF.

The chain combines TRBV4-2 with TRBJ2-7; the TCRdb D gene call, TRBD1, has no DNA to confirm it. CDR3 size: 12 residues. Germline lookup yields CDR1 LGHNA and CDR2 YNFKEQ. The CDR3 loop is CASSARGSKQYF.

The chain employs TRBV6-2 or TRBV6-3 and TRBJ2-1; TCRdb selects TRBD1, and the lack of DNA leaves this call unchecked. The CDR3 loop spans 15 amino acids. From germline, CDR1 is MNHEY and CDR2 SVGEGT. The chain's CDR3 is CASTTGTVGGNEQFF.

The genes are TRBV29-1 and TRBJ2-5; as DNA is missing, the TRBD2 call by TCRdb cannot be tested. The CDR3 spans 14 residues. Germline CDR1 and CDR2: SQVTM and ANQGSEA. CDR3: CSVEPGLVQETQYF. Filled out from reference TRBV29-1 and TRBJ2-5, the complete variable domain reads SAVISQKPSRDICQRGTSLTIQCQVDSQVTMMFWYRQQPGQSLTLIATANQGSEATYESGFVIDKFPISRPNLTFSTLTVSNMSPEDSSIYLCSVEPGLVQETQYFGPGTRLLVL.

The chain couples TRBV29-1 to TRBJ2-1; TCRdb's D gene call, TRBD1, goes unchecked for lack of DNA. The CDR3 spans 13 residues. Germline V gene data show CDR1 as SQVTM and CDR2 as ANQGSEA. CDR3 sequence: CSAQGEDGYEQFF.

The J gene is TRBJ1-6, the V gene TRBV3-1; TCRdb designates TRBD1, a call that cannot be tested without DNA. The CDR3 contains 12 residues. In germline, CDR1 is LGHDT, CDR2 YNNKEL (reference sequence). The CDR3 here is CATGQGARSLHF.

The genes are TRBV20-1 and TRBJ1-1; without DNA, the TCRdb call of TRBD1 cannot be checked. CDR3 length: 14 residues. Germline lookup yields CDR1 DFQATT and CDR2 SNEGSKA (reference sequence). The CDR3 region is CSARPGQYNTEAFF.

The chain links TRBV2 to TRBJ2-5. From germline, CDR1 is SNHLY and CDR2 FYNNEI. This CDR3 has 13 residues. CDR3 region: CASSEILGETQYF.

The genes are TRBV19 and TRBJ2-3; absent DNA, TCRdb's TRBD2 call cannot be checked. The CDR3 contains 16 residues. CDR1 is LNHDA, CDR2 SQIVND, per germline (reference sequence). The CDR3 sequence is CASSIELAGDTDTQYF.

This rearrangement joins TRBV12-3 or TRBV12-4 to TRBJ2-1; TCRdb's assignment of TRBD2 cannot be checked, as there is no DNA. CDR3 length: 16 residues. CDR3 protein: CASSLEATSTNNEQFF.